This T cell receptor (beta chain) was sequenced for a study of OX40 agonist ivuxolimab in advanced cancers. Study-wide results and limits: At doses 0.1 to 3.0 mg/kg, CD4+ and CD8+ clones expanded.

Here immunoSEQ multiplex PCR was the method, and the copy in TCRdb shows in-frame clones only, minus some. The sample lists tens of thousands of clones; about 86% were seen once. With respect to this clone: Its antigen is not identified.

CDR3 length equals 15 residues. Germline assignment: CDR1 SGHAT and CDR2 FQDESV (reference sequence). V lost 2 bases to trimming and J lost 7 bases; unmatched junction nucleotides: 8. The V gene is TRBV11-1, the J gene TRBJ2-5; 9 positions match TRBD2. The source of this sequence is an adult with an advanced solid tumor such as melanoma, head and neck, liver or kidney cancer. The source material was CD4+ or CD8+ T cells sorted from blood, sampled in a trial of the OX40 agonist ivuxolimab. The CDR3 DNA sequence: TGTGCCAGCAGCTTACGGGTTAGCGGGGGCGCGACCCAGTACTTC. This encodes CASSLRVSGGATQYF.